A selection of T cell receptor beta chains follows, all from one sample in a study of shared clonotypes between healthy human individuals. Method: immunoSEQ multiplex PCR; TCRdb's copy keeps in-frame clones and lacks some. The sample records 190,000 or so clones, 60% to 75% being singletons. The sample comprised memory CD4+ T cells sorted from blood. The receptors stem from a young man in good health. Both conserved end residues are part of each CDR3. The D gene is left open where the match is weak. Expanded clones get a size class; other rows say once, few or many, or leave the size out.

clone_size j_call d_call v_call cdr3_aa cdr3_nt
- TRBJ1-1 - TRBV5-1 CASSLAALGTEAFF TGCGCCAGCAGCTTGGCGGCACTCGGCACTGAAGCTTTCTTT
few TRBJ2-1 - TRBV2 CASSTGGTHNEQFF TGTGCCAGCAGTACGGGCGGGACCCACAATGAGCAGTTCTTC
- TRBJ2-3 TRBD1 TRBV2 CASSGRTGATDTQYF TGTGCCAGCAGTGGTAGGACAGGGGCAACAGATACGCAGTATTTT
- TRBJ2-7 TRBD2 TRBV4-2 CASSQARGGSGLANYEQYF TGTGCCAGCAGCCAAGCACGAGGGGGTTCGGGACTAGCGAATTACGAGCAGTACTTC
- TRBJ2-1 TRBD2 TRBV5-1 CASSFLAGTNNEQFF TGCGCCAGCAGCTTTTTAGCGGGAACTAACAATGAGCAGTTCTTC
- TRBJ1-2 - TRBV29-1 CSVVLGGGYTF TGCAGCGTTGTTCTAGGAGGCGGCTACACCTTC
few TRBJ2-7 TRBD2 TRBV6-5 CASSPRTSGTKEQYF TGTGCCAGCAGTCCACGGACTAGCGGGACCAAGGAGCAGTACTTC
- TRBJ2-7 - TRBV5-1 CASSLESVYYEQYF TGCGCCAGCAGCTTGGAGTCGGTGTACTACGAGCAGTACTTC
- TRBJ2-5 - TRBV7-8 CASSFTQLAQETQYF TGTGCCAGCAGCTTTACCCAACTAGCCCAAGAGACCCAGTACTTC
- TRBJ2-2 - TRBV11-2 CASSSLHRTNTGELFF TGTGCCAGCAGCTCCTTGCATCGTACGAACACCGGGGAGCTGTTTTTT
- TRBJ2-5 - TRBV11-2 CASSLRGVGGETQYF TGTGCCAGCAGCTTACGGGGGGTAGGGGGGGAGACCCAGTACTTC
- TRBJ2-5 TRBD2 TRBV29-1 CSVDGTSGQETQYF TGCAGCGTTGATGGGACTAGCGGCCAAGAGACCCAGTACTTC
- TRBJ2-7 - TRBV18 CASSPRTQQGLISYEQYF TGTGCCAGCTCACCAAGGACCCAACAGGGACTAATCTCCTACGAGCAGTACTTC
few TRBJ2-6 - TRBV10-3 CAISEDGRVSGANVLTF TGTGCCATCAGTGAGGACGGTAGAGTCTCTGGGGCCAACGTCCTGACTTTC
- TRBJ1-4 - TRBV28 CASRLQTGTGEKLFF TGTGCCAGCAGACTCCAGACAGGAACTGGAGAAAAACTGTTTTTT
- TRBJ1-1 - TRBV29-1 CSVGVGATEAFF TGCAGCGTCGGGGTAGGGGCTACTGAAGCTTTCTTT